This T cell receptor beta chain is drawn from a study of shared clonotypes between healthy human individuals. Overall study context: The composition of the donors was a couple of women and a few men aged 18 to 49. Study-level points and caveats: Naive subsets generally had larger estimated richness than memory subsets.

Note on this clone: Its target is unknown.

The CDR3 has 14 amino acids. With 4 bases removed from V and 1 base from J, the gap between germline ends came to 12 bases. CDR1 and CDR2 (germline): SGHRS, YFSETQ. TCRdb's table, derived via immunoSEQ multiplex PCR, lists solely in-frame clones and lacks some. The sample includes roughly 2 million clones, approximately 94% of them seen just once. Nashville, Tennessee was home to all donors, each a Caucasian adult. Memory CD4+ cells were the fraction left after CD45RA+ naive selection. This chain links TRBV5-1 with TRBJ2-7; perhaps TRBD1 as D (5 bases). The TCR originated in a man in his late teens or twenties in good health. Specimen: naive CD4+ T cells sorted from blood. The subset here: CD45RA+ positively selected. The CDR3: CASSATASSYEQYF. CDR3 coding DNA: TGCGCCAGCAGCGCGACAGCTTCATCCTACGAGCAGTACTTC.